The clone carrying this TCR beta chain has a handful of counts. Aged roughly 6 to 100, donors were systemically healthy Caucasians from Russia. This specimen belongs to a study of blood T cells in healthy people across ages. This CDR3 has 14 amino acids. With 6 bases removed from V and 6 bases from J, the gap between germline ends came to 15 bases. Using a J-beta primer mix together with a sample-barcoded 5' primer, a second PCR was run for 7 to 11 cycles. MiXCR, applied by TCRdb to the 5' RACE reads, yields one record per CDR3 protein. Here the sample spans about 840,000 distinct CDR3 sequences, 25% to 30% being singletons. These data are also associated with another study on T cells of mothers and their children. That source reports: Material was donated by three healthy Caucasian mothers and their six children. Random nucleotides (2-4) and sample barcodes were added by the M1S primer used in the second PCR.

This sequence was found in a woman in her forties in good health. This chain connects TRBV12-3 or TRBV12-4 to TRBJ2-1; possible D gene TRBD1, 5 bases. The source material was blood. This CDR3 is CASSLGVGANEQFF. DNA of the CDR3: TGTGCCAGCAGCCTTGGGGTAGGGGCCAATGAGCAGTTCTTC.